This paragraph covers one T cell receptor (beta chain) sequence. The antigen is unknown. With 2 bases removed from V and 2 bases from J, the gap between germline ends came to 3 bases. Looked up from germline, CDR1 is ENHRY and CDR2 is SYGVKD. This CDR3 is built from 12 residues. The sample comes from a study of post-analysis software for immune sequencing data. Study overall: Both relapsing-remitting and secondary progressive multiple sclerosis featured among the disease courses, as did progressive-relapsing multiple sclerosis. General study findings and limits: Compared with controls, patients had more of five TRBV segments, including TRBV5-6, TRBV5-1 and TRBV20-1. Samples from a shared batch, those prepared together, strongly co-clustered by F measure.

Carried by the TCR beta cDNA libraries were unique molecular identifiers. TCRdb re-derived calls from the PCR reads in MiXCR, one entry per CDR3 protein. Seen here are more than 500,000 distinct CDR3 sequences, around a third observed once, and the top ten hold 4.5% to 7.5%. The chain couples TRBV10-3 to TRBJ1-1; D call uncertain. The sequenced material came from blood. The sequence came from a girl between 2 and 17 years old with multiple sclerosis. The CDR3 DNA sequence: TGTGCCATCAGTGAGGACAACACTGAAGCTTTCTTT. It yields the protein CAISEDNTEAFF.